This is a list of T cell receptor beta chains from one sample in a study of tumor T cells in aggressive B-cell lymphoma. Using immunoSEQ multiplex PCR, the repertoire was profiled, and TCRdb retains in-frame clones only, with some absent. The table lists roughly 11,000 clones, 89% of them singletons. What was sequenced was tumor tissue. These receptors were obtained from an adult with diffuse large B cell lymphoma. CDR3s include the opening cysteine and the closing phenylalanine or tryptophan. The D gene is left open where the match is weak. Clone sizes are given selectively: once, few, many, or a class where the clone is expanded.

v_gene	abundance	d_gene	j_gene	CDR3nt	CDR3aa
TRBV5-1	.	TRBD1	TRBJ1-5	TGCGCCAGCAGCACAGGACAGGGGCCAAATCAGCCCCAGCATTTT	CASSTGQGPNQPQHF
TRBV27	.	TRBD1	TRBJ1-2	TGTGCCAGCAGTCAACGACCCCCCGGGACAGGCCCTAACTATGGCTACACCTTC	CASSQRPPGTGPNYGYTF
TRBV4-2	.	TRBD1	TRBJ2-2	TGTGCCAGCAGCAAAGCAGGGGGCATCTGGACCGGGGAGCTGTTTTTT	CASSKAGGIWTGELFF
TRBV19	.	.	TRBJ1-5	TGTGCCAGTAGTCGGTGGGCGTGGAATCAGCCCCAGCATTTT	CASSRWAWNQPQHF
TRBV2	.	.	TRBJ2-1	TGTGCCAGCAGTGAAGCTTCCAGCGGGCTGCCTAGGGAGCAGTTCTTC	CASSEASSGLPREQFF
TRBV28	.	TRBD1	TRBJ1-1	TGTGCCAGCACTCCAAGGACAGGCGGGGCTTTCTTT	CASTPRTGGAFF
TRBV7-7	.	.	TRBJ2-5	TGTGCCAGCAGCTCCATGGGGGGAGAGACCCAGTACTTC	CASSSMGGETQYF
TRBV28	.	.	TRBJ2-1	TGTGCCAGCACTCTAGGGGTTAGGAGGGGGCAGGGTGAGCAGTTCTTC	CASTLGVRRGQGEQFF
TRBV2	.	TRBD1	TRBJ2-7	TGTGCCAGCAAACGGGACAGGGCCTCAGAGATGTACGAGCAGTACTTC	CASKRDRASEMYEQYF
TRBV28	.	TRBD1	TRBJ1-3	TGTGCCAGCCTCCAGACAGGGACTGGAAACACCATATATTTT	CASLQTGTGNTIYF
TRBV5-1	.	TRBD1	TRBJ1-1	TGCGCCAGCAGGACAGGGCCTGAAGCTTTCTTT	CASRTGPEAFF
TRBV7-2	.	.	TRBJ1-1	TGTGCCAGCAGCCAGATGCTTGAAGCTTTCTTT	CASSQMLEAFF
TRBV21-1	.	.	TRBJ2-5	TGTGCCAGCAGCAAAGTCGGGAGGGCAACTTTAGAGACCCAGTACTTC	CASSKVGRATLETQYF
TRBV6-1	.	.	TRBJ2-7	TGTGCCAGCAGTGATGTCTCTCGTGTCCTTTACGAGCAGTACTTC	CASSDVSRVLYEQYF
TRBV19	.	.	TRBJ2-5	TGTGCCAGTAGGGAGGCGGGTAGGGAGACTCAGTACTTC	CASREAGRETQYF
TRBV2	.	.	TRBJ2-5	TGTGCCAGCAGTGCAGGGCAGACCCAAGAGACCCAGTACTTC	CASSAGQTQETQYF
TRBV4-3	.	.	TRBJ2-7	TGCGCCAGCAGCCAGGGGCGCCGGGTCCCCGGCCACGAGCAGTACTTC	CASSQGRRVPGHEQYF
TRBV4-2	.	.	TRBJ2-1	TGTGCCAGCAGCCCCGGGAATGAGCAGTTCTTC	CASSPGNEQFF
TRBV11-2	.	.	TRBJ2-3	TGTGCCAGCAGCTCTCAGCAGGCGCCAACAGATACGCAGTATTTT	CASSSQQAPTDTQYF
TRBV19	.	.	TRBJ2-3	TGTGCCAGTAGGGGCAGTAGCACAGATACGCAGTATTTT	CASRGSSTDTQYF
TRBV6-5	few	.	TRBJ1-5	TGTGCCAGCAGTTACTCGTCAGTGCAGCCCCAGCATTTT	CASSYSSVQPQHF
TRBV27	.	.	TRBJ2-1	TGTGCCAGCAGTTCAATTTTACTAGCAGCCCCTTACAATGAGCAGTTCTTC	CASSSILLAAPYNEQFF
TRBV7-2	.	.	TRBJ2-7	TGTGCCAGCAGCCCAGGACCGGGGACCTACGAGCAGTACTTC	CASSPGPGTYEQYF
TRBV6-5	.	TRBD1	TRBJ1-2	TGTGCCAGCAGACCGAGACAGGGGAGAGATGGCTACACCTTC	CASRPRQGRDGYTF
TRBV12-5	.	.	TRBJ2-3	TGTGCTAGTGGCCTAGCCCGTAGCGGTAGCACAGATACGCAGTATTTT	CASGLARSGSTDTQYF
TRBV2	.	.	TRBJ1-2	TGTGCCAGCAGCGAGAACGAAAGCTATGGCTACACCTTC	CASSENESYGYTF
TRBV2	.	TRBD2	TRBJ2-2	TGTGCCAGCACCCAGGGACTAGTCTTCCCCGGGGAGCTGTTTTTT	CASTQGLVFPGELFF
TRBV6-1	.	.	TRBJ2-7	TGTGCCAGCAGTGAAGCGCGGGGCTACGAGCAGTACTTC	CASSEARGYEQYF
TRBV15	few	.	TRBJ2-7	TGTGCCACCAGGGACCCCGACAGTTCCTACGAGCAGTACTTC	CATRDPDSSYEQYF
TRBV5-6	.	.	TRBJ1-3	TGTGCCAGCAGCCTTGGTGGGGTCGGGGTGGCTGGAAACACCATATATTTT	CASSLGGVGVAGNTIYF
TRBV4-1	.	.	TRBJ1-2	TGCGCCAGCAGCCAGGGACAAGCCGTTCTTTATGGCTACACCTTC	CASSQGQAVLYGYTF
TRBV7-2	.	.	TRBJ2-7	TGTGCCAGCAGCCCCAGGACTGGGGCGGGGGAGCAGTACTTC	CASSPRTGAGEQYF
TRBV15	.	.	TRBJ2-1	TGTGCCACCAGCAGAGCAAATAGAAATGAGCAGTTCTTC	CATSRANRNEQFF
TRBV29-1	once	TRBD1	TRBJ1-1	TGCAGCGCTAGGACAGGCCCTAACACTGAAGCTTTCTTT	CSARTGPNTEAFF
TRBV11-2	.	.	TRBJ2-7	TGTGCCAGCAGCTTATCATCCCCCCACGAGCAGTACTTC	CASSLSSPHEQYF
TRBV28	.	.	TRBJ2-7	TGTGCCAGCACGAACAAGTACGAGCAGTACTTC	CASTNKYEQYF
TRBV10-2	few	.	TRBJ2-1	TGCGCCAGCAGCCCTACTCGATACAATGAGCAGTTCTTC	CASSPTRYNEQFF
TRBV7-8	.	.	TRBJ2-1	TGTGCCAGCAGTCTAGGGGGACTAATCAACAATGAGCAGTTCTTC	CASSLGGLINNEQFF
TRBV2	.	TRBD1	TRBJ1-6	TGTGCCAGCAGTGAAGGACAGGGGCTAAGTTCACCCCTCCACTTT	CASSEGQGLSSPLHF
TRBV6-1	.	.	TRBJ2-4	TGTGCCAGCGTAGACAAAAACATTCAGTACTTC	CASVDKNIQYF
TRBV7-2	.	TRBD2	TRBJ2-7	TGTGCCAGCAGCTACCTCGGTGCGGGAGCTGACGAGCAGTACTTC	CASSYLGAGADEQYF
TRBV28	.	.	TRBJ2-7	TGTGCCAGCACAATGGGGGGGGCCCACTCCTACGAGCAGTACTTC	CASTMGGAHSYEQYF
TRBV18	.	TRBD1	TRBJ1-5	TGTGCCAGCTCACCCGGGACAGAAGGCAATCAGCCCCAGCATTTT	CASSPGTEGNQPQHF
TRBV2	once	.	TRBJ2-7	TGTGCCAGCAGCCCAGGGGTCACATACGAGCAGTACTTC	CASSPGVTYEQYF
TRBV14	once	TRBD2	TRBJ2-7	TGTGCCAGCAGCCTATCCGGGACTAGATACGAGCAGTACTTC	CASSLSGTRYEQYF
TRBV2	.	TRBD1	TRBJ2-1	TGTGCCACCGGACAGGACTACAATGAGCAGTTCTTC	CATGQDYNEQFF
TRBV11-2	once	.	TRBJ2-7	TGTGCCAGCAGCTTAAGCGGTAGCTCCTACGAGCAGTACTTC	CASSLSGSSYEQYF
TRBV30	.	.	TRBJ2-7	TGTGCCTGGAGTCTCCCCACCAAGCTCCCCTACGAGCAGTACTTC	CAWSLPTKLPYEQYF
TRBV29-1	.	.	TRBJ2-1	TGCAGCGTTGCGCGGGCGAATGAGCAGTTCTTC	CSVARANEQFF
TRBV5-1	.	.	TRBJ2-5	TGCGCCAGCAGCTCTTCTAACAGGCACCAAGAGACCCAGTACTTC	CASSSSNRHQETQYF
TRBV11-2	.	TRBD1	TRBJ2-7	TGTGCCAGCAGCTTAGAGACAGGGGGCCTCGAGCAGTACTTC	CASSLETGGLEQYF
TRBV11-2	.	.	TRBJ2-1	TGTGCCAGCAGCTTATTGGGTCCAGGGGAGCAGTTCTTC	CASSLLGPGEQFF
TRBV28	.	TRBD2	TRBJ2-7	TGTGCCAGCATTCTGGGACTAGCGGGAGGCGAGCAGTACTTC	CASILGLAGGEQYF
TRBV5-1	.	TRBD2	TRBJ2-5	TGCGCCAGCAGCCGGTTAGCGGGAGGGAAAGAGACCCAGTACTTC	CASSRLAGGKETQYF